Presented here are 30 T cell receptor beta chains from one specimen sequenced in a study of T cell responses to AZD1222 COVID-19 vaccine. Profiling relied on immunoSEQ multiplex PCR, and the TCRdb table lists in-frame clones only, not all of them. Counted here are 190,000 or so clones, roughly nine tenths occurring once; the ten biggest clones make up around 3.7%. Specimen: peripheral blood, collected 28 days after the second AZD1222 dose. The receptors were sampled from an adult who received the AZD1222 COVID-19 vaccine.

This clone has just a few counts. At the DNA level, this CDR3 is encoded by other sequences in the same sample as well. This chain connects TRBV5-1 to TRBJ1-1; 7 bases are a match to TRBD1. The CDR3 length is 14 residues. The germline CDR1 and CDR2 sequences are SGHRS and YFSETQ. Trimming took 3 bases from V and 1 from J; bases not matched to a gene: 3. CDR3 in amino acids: CASSSGQPNTEAFF. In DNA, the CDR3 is TGCGCCAGCAGCTCGGGACAGCCGAACACTGAAGCTTTCTTT.

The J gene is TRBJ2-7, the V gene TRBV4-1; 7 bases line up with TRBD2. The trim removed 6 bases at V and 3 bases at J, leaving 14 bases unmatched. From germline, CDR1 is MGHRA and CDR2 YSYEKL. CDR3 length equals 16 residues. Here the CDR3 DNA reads TGCGCCAGCAGAATCGGAATTGGGGGAGGGAGCTACGAGCAGTACTTC. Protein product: CASRIGIGGGSYEQYF.

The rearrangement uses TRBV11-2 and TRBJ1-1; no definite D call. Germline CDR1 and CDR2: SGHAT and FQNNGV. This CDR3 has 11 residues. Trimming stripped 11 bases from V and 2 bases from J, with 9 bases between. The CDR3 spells CAGGVNTEAFF. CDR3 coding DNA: TGTGCCGGTGGGGTAAACACTGAAGCTTTCTTT. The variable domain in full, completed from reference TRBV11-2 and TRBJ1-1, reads EAGVAQSPRYKIIEKRQSVAFWCNPISGHATLYWYQQILGQGPKLLIQFQNNGVVDDSQLPKDRFSAERLKGVDSTLKIQPAKLEDSAVYLCAGGVNTEAFFGQGTRLTVV.

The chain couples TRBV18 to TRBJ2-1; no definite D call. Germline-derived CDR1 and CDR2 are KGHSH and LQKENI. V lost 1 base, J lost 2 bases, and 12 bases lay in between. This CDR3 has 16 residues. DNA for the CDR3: TGTGCCAGCTCACCACAAGACCTTAGACCCTACAATGAGCAGTTCTTC. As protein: CASSPQDLRPYNEQFF. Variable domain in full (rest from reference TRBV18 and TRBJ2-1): NAGVMQNPRHLVRRRGQEARLRCSPMKGHSHVYWYRQLPEEGLKFMVYLQKENIIDESGMPKERFSAEFPKEGPSILRIQQVVRGDSAAYFCASSPQDLRPYNEQFFGPGTRLTVL.

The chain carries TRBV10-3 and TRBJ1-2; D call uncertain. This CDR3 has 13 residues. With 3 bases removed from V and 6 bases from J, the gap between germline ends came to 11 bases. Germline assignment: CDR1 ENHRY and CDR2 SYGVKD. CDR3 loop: CAISEGRWDGYTF. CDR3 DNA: TGTGCCATCAGTGAAGGAAGATGGGATGGCTACACCTTC.

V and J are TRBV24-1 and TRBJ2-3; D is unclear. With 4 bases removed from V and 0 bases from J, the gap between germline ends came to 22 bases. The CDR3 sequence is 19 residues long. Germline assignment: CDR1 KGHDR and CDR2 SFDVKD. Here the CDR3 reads CATSDQSSGASPSTDTQYF. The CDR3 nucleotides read TGTGCCACCAGTGACCAATCAAGTGGAGCCTCACCTAGCACAGATACGCAGTATTTT.

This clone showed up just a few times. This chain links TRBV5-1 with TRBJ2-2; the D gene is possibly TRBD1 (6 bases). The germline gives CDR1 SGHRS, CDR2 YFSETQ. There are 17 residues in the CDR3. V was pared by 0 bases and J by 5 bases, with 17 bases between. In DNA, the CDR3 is TGCGCCAGCAGCTTGGGAGCCGGACAGAAAAATACCGGGGAGCTGTTTTTT. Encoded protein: CASSLGAGQKNTGELFF.

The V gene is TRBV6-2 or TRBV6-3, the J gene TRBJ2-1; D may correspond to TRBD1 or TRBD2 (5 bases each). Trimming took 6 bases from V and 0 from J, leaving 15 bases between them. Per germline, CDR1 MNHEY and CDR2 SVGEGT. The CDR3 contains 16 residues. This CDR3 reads CASSWTGGSSYNEQFF. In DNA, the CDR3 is TGTGCCAGCAGCTGGACTGGGGGTAGCTCCTACAATGAGCAGTTCTTC.

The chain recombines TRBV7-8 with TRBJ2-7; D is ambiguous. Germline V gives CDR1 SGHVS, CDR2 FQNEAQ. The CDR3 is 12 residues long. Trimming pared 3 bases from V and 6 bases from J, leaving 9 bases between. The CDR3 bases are TGTGCCAGCAGCTTGGACCCCAGCGAGCAGTACTTC. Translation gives CASSLDPSEQYF.

The CDR3 sequence is CSVEDGREGADTQYF. CDR3 coding DNA: TGCAGCGTTGAAGATGGTCGGGAGGGGGCAGATACGCAGTATTTT. The J gene is TRBJ2-3, the V gene TRBV29-1; 8 nucleotides agree with TRBD2. Trimming cost V 0 bases and J 4 bases; bases outside gene matches: 6. The CDR3 loop spans 15 amino acids. CDR1 is SQVTM, CDR2 ANQGSEA, per germline.

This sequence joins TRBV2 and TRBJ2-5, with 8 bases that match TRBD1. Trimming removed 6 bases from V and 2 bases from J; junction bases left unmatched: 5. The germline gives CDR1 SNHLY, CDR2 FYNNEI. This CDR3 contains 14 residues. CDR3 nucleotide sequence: TGTGCCAGCAGCGCCGGGACAGGACAAGAGACCCAGTACTTC. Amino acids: CASSAGTGQETQYF.

Here the CDR3 DNA reads TGTGCCAGCTCACAGACAGGGGGCGCGGGTAATGAGCAGTTCTTC. Translated, it gives CASSQTGGAGNEQFF. This chain links TRBV18 with TRBJ2-1; TRBD1 aligns across 10 bases. The V and J ends lost 4 bases and 7 bases, in that order; junction bases with no gene match: 7. CDR3 length: 15 amino acids. The germline V gene encodes CDR1 KGHSH and CDR2 LQKENI.

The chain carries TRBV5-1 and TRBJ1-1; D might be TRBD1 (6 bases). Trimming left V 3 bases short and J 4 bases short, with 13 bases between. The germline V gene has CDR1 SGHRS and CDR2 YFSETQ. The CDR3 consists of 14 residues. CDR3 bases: TGCGCCAGCAGCTCGGACAAAGGGGGCACTGAAGCTTTCTTT. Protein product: CASSSDKGGTEAFF. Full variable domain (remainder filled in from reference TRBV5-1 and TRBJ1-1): KAGVTQTPRYLIKTRGQQVTLSCSPISGHRSVSWYQQTPGQGLQFLFEYFSETQRNKGNFPGRFSGRQFSNSRSEMNVSTLELGDSALYLCASSSDKGGTEAFFGQGTRLTVV.

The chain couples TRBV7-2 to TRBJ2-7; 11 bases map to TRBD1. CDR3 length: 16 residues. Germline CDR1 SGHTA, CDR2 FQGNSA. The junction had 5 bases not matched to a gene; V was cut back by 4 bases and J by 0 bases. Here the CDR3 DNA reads TGTGCCAGCAGCTCCGGCGGGACAGGGGGCTCCTACGAGCAGTACTTC. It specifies CASSSGGTGGSYEQYF. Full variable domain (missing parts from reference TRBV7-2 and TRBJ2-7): GAGVSQSPSNKVTEKGKDVELRCDPISGHTALYWYRQSLGQGLEFLIYFQGNSAPDKSGLPSDRFSAERTGGSVSTLTIQRTQQEDSAVYLCASSSGGTGGSYEQYFGPGTRLTVT.

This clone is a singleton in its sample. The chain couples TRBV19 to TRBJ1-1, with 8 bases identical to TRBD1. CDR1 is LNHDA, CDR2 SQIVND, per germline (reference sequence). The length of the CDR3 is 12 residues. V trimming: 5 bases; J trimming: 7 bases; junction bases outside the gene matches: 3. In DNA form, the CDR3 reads TGTGCCAGTAGTGATGGGACAGGTGAAGCTTTCTTT. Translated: CASSDGTGEAFF.

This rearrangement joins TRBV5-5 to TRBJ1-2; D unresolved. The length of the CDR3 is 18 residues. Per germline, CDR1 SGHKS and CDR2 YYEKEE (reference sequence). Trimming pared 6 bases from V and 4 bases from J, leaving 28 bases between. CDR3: CASNWRSGETSRGYGYTF. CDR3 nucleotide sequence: TGTGCCAGCAACTGGCGGTCGGGCGAAACCTCCCGGGGCTATGGCTACACCTTC.

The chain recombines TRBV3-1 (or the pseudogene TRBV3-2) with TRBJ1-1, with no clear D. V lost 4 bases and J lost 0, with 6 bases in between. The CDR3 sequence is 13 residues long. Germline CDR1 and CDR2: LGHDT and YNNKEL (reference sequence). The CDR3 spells CASSPRMNTEAFF. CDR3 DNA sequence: TGTGCCAGCAGCCCCCGGATGAACACTGAAGCTTTCTTT.

The CDR3 bases are TGCGCCAGCAGCTTGGCCACTAGCGGGAGCACAGATACGCAGTATTTT. Translated: CASSLATSGSTDTQYF. This chain uses TRBV5-1 with TRBJ2-3; 9 nucleotides line up with TRBD2. In germline, CDR1 is SGHRS, CDR2 YFSETQ. The length of the CDR3 is 16 residues. Losses at the gene ends were 0 bases for V and 0 bases for J; bases not matched to a gene: 2.

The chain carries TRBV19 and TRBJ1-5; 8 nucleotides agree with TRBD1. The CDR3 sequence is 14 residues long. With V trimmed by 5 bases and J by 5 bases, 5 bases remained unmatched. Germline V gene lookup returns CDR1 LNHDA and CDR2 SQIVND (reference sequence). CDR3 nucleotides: TGTGCCAGTAGTCACTCGACAGGGGATCAGCCCCAGCATTTT. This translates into CASSHSTGDQPQHF. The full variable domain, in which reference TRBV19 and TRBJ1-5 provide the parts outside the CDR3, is DGGITQSPKYLFRKEGQNVTLSCEQNLNHDAMYWYRQDPGQGLRLIYYSQIVNDFQKGDIAEGYSVSREKKESFPLTVTSAQKNPTAFYLCASSHSTGDQPQHFGDGTRLSIL.

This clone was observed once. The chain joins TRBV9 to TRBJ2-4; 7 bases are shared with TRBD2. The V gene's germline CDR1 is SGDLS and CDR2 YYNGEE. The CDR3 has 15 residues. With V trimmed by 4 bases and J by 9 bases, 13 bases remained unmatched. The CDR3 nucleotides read TGTGCCAGCAGCCCCCAGCGGGAAGGGGTGGGCATTCAGTACTTC. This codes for CASSPQREGVGIQYF. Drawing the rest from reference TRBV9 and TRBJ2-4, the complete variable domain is DSGVTQTPKHLITATGQRVTLRCSPRSGDLSVYWYQQSLDQGLQFLIQYYNGEERAKGNILERFSAQQFPDLHSELNLSSLELGDSALYFCASSPQREGVGIQYFGAGTRLSVL.

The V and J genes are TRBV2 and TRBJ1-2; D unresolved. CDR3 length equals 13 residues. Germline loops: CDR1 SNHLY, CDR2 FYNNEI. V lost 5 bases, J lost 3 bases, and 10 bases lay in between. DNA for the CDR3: TGTGCCAGCAGTCCAGGACGGGACTATGGCTACACCTTC. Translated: CASSPGRDYGYTF. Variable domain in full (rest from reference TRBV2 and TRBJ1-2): EPEVTQTPSHQVTQMGQEVILRCVPISNHLYFYWYRQILGQKVEFLVSFYNNEISEKSEIFDDQFSVERPDGSNFTLKIRSTKLEDSAMYFCASSPGRDYGYTFGSGTRLTVV.

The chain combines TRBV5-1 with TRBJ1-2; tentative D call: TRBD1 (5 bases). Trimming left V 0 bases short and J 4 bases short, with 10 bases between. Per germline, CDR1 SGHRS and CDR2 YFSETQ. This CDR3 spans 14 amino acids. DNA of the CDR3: TGCGCCAGCAGCTTGGCAGGGAGCAGCTATGGCTACACCTTC. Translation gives CASSLAGSSYGYTF.

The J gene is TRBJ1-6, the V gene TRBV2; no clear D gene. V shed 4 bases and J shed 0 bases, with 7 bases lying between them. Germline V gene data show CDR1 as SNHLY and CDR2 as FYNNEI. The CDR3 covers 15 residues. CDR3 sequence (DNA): TGTGCCAGCAGTGTTGAGAGCTCCTATAATTCACCCCTCCACTTT. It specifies CASSVESSYNSPLHF.

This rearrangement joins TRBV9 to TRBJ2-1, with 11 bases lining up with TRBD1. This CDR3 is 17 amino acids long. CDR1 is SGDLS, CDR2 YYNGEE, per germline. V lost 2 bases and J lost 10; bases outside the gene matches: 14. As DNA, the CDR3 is TGTGCCAGCAGCGTCGGACAGGGGGCGTTCAATCTTCAAGAGCAGTTCTTC. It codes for CASSVGQGAFNLQEQFF.

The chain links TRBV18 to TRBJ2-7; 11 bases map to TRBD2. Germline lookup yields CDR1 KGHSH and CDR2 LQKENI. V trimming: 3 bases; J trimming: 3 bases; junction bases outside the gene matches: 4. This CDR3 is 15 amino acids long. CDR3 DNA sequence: TGTGCCAGCTCACCGACTAGCGGGATGGTCTACGAGCAGTACTTC. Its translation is CASSPTSGMVYEQYF.

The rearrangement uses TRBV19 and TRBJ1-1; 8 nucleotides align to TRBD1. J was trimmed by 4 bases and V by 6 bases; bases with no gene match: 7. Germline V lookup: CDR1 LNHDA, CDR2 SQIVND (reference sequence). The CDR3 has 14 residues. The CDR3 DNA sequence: TGTGCCAGTAGAGCAGGGGGCAGGGGCACTGAAGCTTTCTTT. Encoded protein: CASRAGGRGTEAFF.

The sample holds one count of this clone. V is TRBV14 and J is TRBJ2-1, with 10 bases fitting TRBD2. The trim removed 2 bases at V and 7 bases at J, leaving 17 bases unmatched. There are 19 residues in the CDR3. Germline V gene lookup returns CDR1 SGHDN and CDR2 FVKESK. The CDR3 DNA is TGTGCCAGCAGCCAATCTCCAGGGTTATCCGGGACTAGCGTAAATGAGCAGTTCTTC. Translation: CASSQSPGLSGTSVNEQFF.

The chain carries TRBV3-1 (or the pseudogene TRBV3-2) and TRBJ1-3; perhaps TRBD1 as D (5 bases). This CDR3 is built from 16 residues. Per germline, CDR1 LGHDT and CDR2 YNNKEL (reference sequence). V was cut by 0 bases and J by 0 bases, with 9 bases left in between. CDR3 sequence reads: CASSQDDSLSGNTIYF. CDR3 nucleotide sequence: TGTGCCAGCAGCCAAGACGACAGTCTCTCTGGAAACACCATATATTTT.

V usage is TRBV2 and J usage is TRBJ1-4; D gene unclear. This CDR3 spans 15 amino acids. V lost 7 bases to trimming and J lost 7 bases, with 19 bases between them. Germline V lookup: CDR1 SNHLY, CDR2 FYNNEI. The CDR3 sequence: CASIRTRNGGEKLFF. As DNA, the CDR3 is TGTGCCAGCATTCGAACCCGTAACGGAGGTGAAAAACTGTTTTTT.

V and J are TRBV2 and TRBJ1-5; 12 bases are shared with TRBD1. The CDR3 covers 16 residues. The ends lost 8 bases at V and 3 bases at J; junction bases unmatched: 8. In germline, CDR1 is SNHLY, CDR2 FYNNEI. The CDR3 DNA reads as TGTGCCAGCCGGGACAGGGGGCGGACGAACAATCAGCCCCAGCATTTT. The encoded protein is CASRDRGRTNNQPQHF.